This T cell receptor beta chain was sequenced in a study of shared clonotypes between healthy human individuals. This CDR3 spans 14 amino acids. Looked up from germline, CDR1 is SGDLS and CDR2 is YYNGEE. After removal of 0 bases from V and 15 bases from J, the junction contained 12 bases not matched to a gene. The method was immunoSEQ multiplex PCR; TCRdb's version includes in-frame clones alone and lacks a portion of them. Of approximately 940,000 clones listed, over 60% are singletons. The receptor comes from a young man in good health. The rearrangement uses TRBV9 and TRBJ2-1; TRBD1 matches 7 bases. Input material: memory CD4+ T cells sorted from blood. The subset was: CD45RA-negative fraction. The CDR3 bases are TGTGCCAGCAGCGTAGCTACAATTGGGACAGCGCCGTTCTTC. This sequence encodes CASSVATIGTAPFF.